The clone carrying this T cell receptor (beta chain) appeared a few times. No antigen is known for it. The data belong to a study of human T cells and chemical hapten exposure. Study-level information: Subjects had 2% DPC placed on roughly 2 cm by roughly 2 cm of upper inner arm skin for sensitization. The study lasted roughly 26 weeks, and patients were dosed weekly with diphenylcyclopropenone on the scalp throughout. The variation in per-sample TCR yields arose mainly from small differences in pooled library volumes. General study points: There was alopecia in the donors, so their immune response may differ from that of healthy people.

Specified time point: pre-sensitization, week 0. Treatment specified: therapeutic diphenylcyclopropenone sensitization with weekly scalp DPC. MiXCR, applied by TCRdb to the RACE reads, yields one record per CDR3 protein. The sample consists of about 110,000 distinct CDR3 sequences, approximately 12% of them appearing once. Trimming removed 3 bases at V and 3 bases at J, with 10 bases between. The CDR3 spans 14 residues. Germline V gene data show CDR1 as LGHDT and CDR2 as YNNKEL (reference sequence). The source of this sequence is a woman between 50 and 59 years old with alopecia areata. Some clones in this sample may be carry-over from other donors' samples. The sequencing here drew on whole blood, taken in connection with sensitization to the hapten diphenylcyclopropenone (DPC). V usage is TRBV3-1 and J usage is TRBJ2-3; D not resolved. CDR3 sequence: CASSHDIRTDTQYF. CDR3 nucleotide sequence: TGTGCCAGCAGCCACGACATTCGGACAGATACGCAGTATTTT.